This is a list of T cell receptor beta chains from one sample in a study of blood T cell repertoires in COVID-19. Clones were sequenced by immunoSEQ multiplex PCR, and TCRdb holds only the in-frame ones, with some missing. The table records around 290,000 clones, around 89% of them present only once. Sequencing was carried out using peripheral blood. These receptor sequences come from a man aged 40-49 years with acute or convalescent COVID-19. CDR3s include the opening cysteine and the closing phenylalanine or tryptophan. The D gene is left open where the match is weak. Clone sizes are given selectively: once, few, many, or a class where the clone is expanded.

J | D | size | V | CDR3 | DNA
TRBJ1-2 | NA | NA | TRBV30 | CAWSTGSYGYTF | TGTGCCTGGAGTACGGGGAGCTATGGCTACACCTTC
TRBJ2-7 | TRBD1 | few | TRBV7-2 | CASSFRQGRTYEQYF | TGTGCCAGCAGCTTCCGACAGGGGAGAACCTACGAGCAGTACTTC
TRBJ1-2 | NA | NA | TRBV29-1 | CSVVKSGNSGYTF | TGCAGCGTTGTAAAGTCCGGGAACAGTGGCTACACCTTC
TRBJ1-5 | NA | NA | TRBV6-6 | CASSTWTPSNQPQHF | TGTGCCAGCAGCACATGGACACCTAGCAATCAGCCCCAGCATTTT
TRBJ2-3 | TRBD1 | NA | TRBV19 | CASNVVGQLTDTQYF | TGTGCCAGTAACGTCGTGGGACAGCTCACAGATACGCAGTATTTT
TRBJ1-1 | NA | NA | TRBV6-1 | CASSEQFGGGEAFF | TGTGCCAGCAGTGAACAGTTCGGGGGGGGTGAAGCTTTCTTT
TRBJ1-1 | NA | NA | TRBV25-1 | CASSERGEAFF | TGTGCCAGCAGTGAACGGGGGGAAGCTTTCTTT
TRBJ1-1 | TRBD1 | NA | TRBV6-5 | CATRDRGGNTEAFF | TGTGCCACACGGGACAGGGGGGGGAACACTGAAGCTTTCTTT
TRBJ1-6 | NA | NA | TRBV4-1 | CASSQIRALHF | TGCGCCAGCAGCCAGATTCGGGCCCTCCACTTT
TRBJ1-1 | TRBD1 | NA | TRBV5-4 | CASSEGQPNTEAFF | TGTGCCAGCAGCGAGGGACAGCCGAACACTGAAGCTTTCTTT
TRBJ1-5 | TRBD1 | NA | TRBV6-5 | CASMRTGGGGQPQHF | TGTGCCAGCATGAGGACAGGCGGTGGGGGTCAGCCCCAGCATTTT
TRBJ1-5 | TRBD1 | NA | TRBV19 | CASSIRTGNQPQHF | TGTGCCAGTAGTATCCGGACAGGGAATCAGCCCCAGCATTTT
TRBJ2-1 | NA | NA | TRBV20-1 | CSASDPLGAGEQFF | TGCAGTGCTAGTGATCCTTTGGGGGCCGGTGAGCAGTTCTTC
TRBJ1-5 | NA | NA | TRBV19 | CASMGMGGDQPQHF | TGTGCCAGTATGGGGATGGGGGGAGATCAGCCCCAGCATTTT
TRBJ2-7 | TRBD2 | NA | TRBV7-9 | CASSFPWGGDIDEQYF | TGTGCCAGCAGCTTCCCCTGGGGGGGGGATATCGACGAGCAGTACTTC
TRBJ2-1 | TRBD1 | NA | TRBV5-1 | CASSLGDSQQFF | TGCGCCAGCAGCTTGGGGGACAGTCAGCAGTTCTTC
TRBJ2-1 | NA | NA | TRBV13 | CASSFWQGSSYNEQFF | TGTGCCAGCAGCTTTTGGCAGGGGAGCTCCTACAATGAGCAGTTCTTC
TRBJ2-7 | NA | NA | TRBV5-1 | CASSWRGREDYEQYF | TGCGCCAGCAGCTGGAGGGGAAGAGAAGACTACGAGCAGTACTTC
TRBJ2-4 | TRBD2 | NA | TRBV6-4 | CASSDTSGSIQYF | TGTGCCAGCAGTGATACTAGCGGGAGCATTCAGTACTTC
TRBJ1-3 | TRBD1 | NA | TRBV7-2 | CASSYRGLGNTIYF | TGTGCCAGCAGTTACAGGGGGCTTGGAAACACCATATATTTT
TRBJ1-6 | NA | NA | TRBV4-2 | CASSQDPRGYNSPLHF | TGTGCCAGCAGCCAAGATCCCAGGGGCTATAATTCACCCCTCCACTTT
TRBJ2-7 | NA | NA | TRBV29-1 | CSVEAHYEQYF | TGCAGCGTTGAAGCCCATTACGAGCAGTACTTC
TRBJ1-3 | NA | NA | TRBV6-2/TRBV6-3 | CASSIRDSSSGNTIYF | TGTGCCAGCAGCATTCGGGACTCGAGCTCTGGAAACACCATATATTTT
TRBJ1-1 | TRBD1 | NA | TRBV6-4 | CASSDGQGGNTEAFF | TGTGCCAGCAGTGATGGACAGGGGGGTAACACTGAAGCTTTCTTT
TRBJ1-1 | NA | NA | TRBV10-3 | CAISESGSGTEAFF | TGTGCCATCAGTGAGTCGGGCAGCGGCACTGAAGCTTTCTTT
TRBJ2-3 | NA | NA | TRBV5-1 | CASRKTESTDTQYF | TGCGCCAGCAGAAAAACTGAGAGCACAGATACGCAGTATTTT